Shown below are 22 T cell receptor beta chains from a single sample sequenced in a study of long-term antiretroviral therapy in people with HIV. Survey level was the resolution at which the v3.0 immunoSEQ assay ran. The data were produced by immunoSEQ multiplex PCR, yet TCRdb's version contains in-frame clones alone and is incomplete. Among roughly 30,000 clones listed, 95% were seen once. Sequenced here: unsorted PBMCs, sampled 5.3 years after starting antiretroviral therapy. The source is a man between 45 and 60 years old with HIV.

This clone was seen once. The chain carries TRBV6-4 and TRBJ2-7, with TRBD2 as a possible D gene (5 bases). CDR3 length: 15 residues. The V gene's germline CDR1 is MRHNA and CDR2 SNTAGT. V was clipped by 2 bases and J by 7 bases, with 18 bases between them. The CDR3 sequence: CASSDPQLLAIEQYF. The CDR3 DNA reads as TGTGCCAGCAGTGACCCTCAGCTGCTAGCCATAGAGCAGTACTTC.

The chain couples TRBV19 to TRBJ2-2; D not certain. The V end lost 5 bases, the J end lost 3 bases, and 10 bases lay between the germline ends. Germline assignment: CDR1 LNHDA and CDR2 SQIVND (reference sequence). This CDR3 is 14 amino acids long. The CDR3 region has the DNA TGTGCCAGTAGTCGGATTGCCGACACCGGGGAGCTGTTTTTT. Translated, it gives CASSRIADTGELFF.

A single count supports this clone. V is TRBV7-8 and J is TRBJ1-1; D possibly corresponds to TRBD1 (5 bases). Germline lookup yields CDR1 SGHVS and CDR2 FQNEAQ. The CDR3 consists of 16 residues. Trimming removed 3 bases from V and 0 bases from J, with 14 bases in between. DNA for the CDR3: TGTGCCAGCAGCTTCTACCAGGGTTTTATGAACACTGAAGCTTTCTTT. It is translated as CASSFYQGFMNTEAFF.

V is TRBV4-3 and J is TRBJ2-2, with D possibly being TRBD2 (5 bases). CDR3 length: 15 residues. Trimming left V 3 bases short and J 7 bases short, with 15 bases between. CDR1 and CDR2 (germline): LGHNA, YSLEER. The CDR3 sequence is CASSQDHGLNGELFF. DNA for the CDR3: TGCGCCAGCAGCCAGGACCACGGACTTAACGGGGAGCTGTTTTTT.

The chain has TRBV10-1 and TRBJ2-3, with TRBD1 matching over 7 bases. V was clipped by 3 bases and J by 5 bases; unmatched bases: 8. Germline V gene sequence: CDR1 WNHNN, CDR2 SYGVQD (reference sequence). This CDR3 comprises 15 residues. CDR3 in amino acids: CASSEGEQGLDTQYF. For the CDR3, the DNA is TGCGCCAGCAGTGAAGGCGAACAGGGGCTAGATACGCAGTATTTT.

The genes are TRBV29-1 and TRBJ1-1; D is uncertain. Germline V lookup: CDR1 SQVTM, CDR2 ANQGSEA. The CDR3 contains 9 residues. Deletions cut 8 bases from V and 11 bases from J, with 12 bases between. In DNA, the CDR3 is TGCAGCACCGGGGATCAGGCTTTCTTT. This encodes CSTGDQAFF.

The chain links TRBV4-3 to TRBJ2-2, with a tentative D call TRBD2 (5 bases). This CDR3 region has 15 residues. Between the trimmed V and J ends, which lost 2 bases and 4 bases, there was a span of 11 bases. CDR1 LGHNA and CDR2 YSLEER come from the germline V gene. The CDR3 reads CASSQMRVGTGELFF. The CDR3 nucleotides are TGCGCCAGCAGCCAAATGAGGGTCGGCACCGGGGAGCTGTTTTTT.

V gene TRBV27 combines with J gene TRBJ2-7; D might be TRBD2 (6 bases). Per the germline V gene, CDR1 is MNHEY and CDR2 is SMNVEV (reference sequence). V was clipped by 8 bases and J by 0 bases, with 17 bases between them. The CDR3 extends over 15 amino acids. The DNA for the CDR3 is TGTGCCAGCTCCCCTAGCCGGGGGACCTCCTACGAGCAGTACTTC. This translates into CASSPSRGTSYEQYF.

This CDR3 reads CASSEYQGWRTEAFF. The CDR3 bases are TGTGCCAGCAGTGAATATCAGGGGTGGAGGACTGAAGCTTTCTTT. This sequence joins TRBV25-1 and TRBJ1-1; possibly TRBD1 for D (6 bases). This CDR3 contains 15 residues. CDR1 and CDR2 from the germline V gene are MGHDK and SYGVNS. V lost 0 bases and J lost 5, with 13 bases in between.

The chain links TRBV27 to TRBJ2-3, with D possibly matching TRBD2 (5 bases). V was clipped by 6 bases and J by 2 bases, with 15 bases between them. Germline-derived CDR1 and CDR2 are MNHEY and SMNVEV (reference sequence). The CDR3 covers 15 residues. The CDR3 reads CASSSAERFTDTQYF. DNA of the CDR3: TGTGCCAGCAGCTCGGCCGAGCGGTTCACAGATACGCAGTATTTT.

This rearrangement joins TRBV29-1 to TRBJ2-3, with D perhaps matching TRBD1 or TRBD2 (5 bases each). Germline V gene sequence: CDR1 SQVTM, CDR2 ANQGSEA. Trimming took 7 bases from V and 4 from J, leaving 15 bases between them. The CDR3 length is 13 residues. CDR3 sequence: CSASLGVADTQYF. The CDR3, as DNA: TGCAGCGCCTCACTAGGGGTAGCAGATACGCAGTATTTT.

This chain joins TRBV5-1 and TRBJ2-7; D may be TRBD2 (5 bases). The V and J ends lost 0 bases and 2 bases respectively, with 9 bases between them. The CDR3 has 14 residues. Per germline, CDR1 SGHRS and CDR2 YFSETQ. The CDR3, as DNA: TGCGCCAGCAGCTTGGGTCAGACTACCTACGAGCAGTACTTC. This codes for CASSLGQTTYEQYF. The entire variable domain, with the rest obtained from reference TRBV5-1 and TRBJ2-7, is as follows: KAGVTQTPRYLIKTRGQQVTLSCSPISGHRSVSWYQQTPGQGLQFLFEYFSETQRNKGNFPGRFSGRQFSNSRSEMNVSTLELGDSALYLCASSLGQTTYEQYFGPGTRLTVT.

As DNA, the CDR3 is TGTGCCAGCAGCTTGGGGACACCGGGACTAGCGGGGACAGATACGCAGTATTTT. This sequence encodes CASSLGTPGLAGTDTQYF. The chain carries TRBV5-4 and TRBJ2-3, with 13 bases identical to TRBD2. The CDR3 extends over 18 amino acids. The V segment lost 0 bases and the J segment 3 bases; nucleotides outside the gene matches: 7. Per the germline V gene, CDR1 is SGHNT and CDR2 is YYREEE (reference sequence). Full variable domain (missing parts from reference TRBV5-4 and TRBJ2-3): ETGVTQSPTHLIKTRGQQVTLRCSSQSGHNTVSWYQQALGQGPQFIFQYYREEENGRGNFPPRFSGLQFPNYSSELNVNALELDDSALYLCASSLGTPGLAGTDTQYFGPGTRLTVL.

Relative to its sample, this clone is large (0.1 to 1%). This chain uses TRBV10-2 with TRBJ2-3; 9 bases are a match to TRBD2. The germline CDR1 and CDR2 sequences are WSHSY and SAAADI. The trim removed 0 bases at V and 2 bases at J, leaving 3 bases unmatched. The length of the CDR3 is 16 residues. CDR3 sequence: CASSESLAGYTDTQYF. Written as DNA, the CDR3 is TGCGCCAGCAGTGAGTCGCTAGCGGGGTACACAGATACGCAGTATTTT.

The gene calls are TRBV10-3 and TRBJ2-4; D might be TRBD1 (5 bases). V was shortened by 2 bases and J by 3 bases, with 11 bases between the two germline ends. The germline V gene encodes CDR1 ENHRY and CDR2 SYGVKD. There are 15 residues in the CDR3. CDR3 loop: CAISEQGEDKNIQYF. As DNA, the CDR3 is TGTGCCATCAGTGAGCAGGGTGAGGACAAAAACATTCAGTACTTC.

The V gene is TRBV5-5, the J gene TRBJ1-5; 7 positions agree with TRBD1. This CDR3 has 15 residues. Trimming at V came to 4 bases and at J to 5 bases, leaving 9 bases not matched to a gene. Germline V CDR1 and CDR2: SGHKS, YYEKEE (reference sequence). The CDR3 region is CASSATGDNYQPQHF. The CDR3 DNA reads as TGTGCCAGCAGCGCAACAGGGGACAACTATCAGCCCCAGCATTTT.

This rearrangement joins TRBV21-1 to TRBJ2-7; the table's D call, TRBD1, was not checked against the DNA. TRBV21-1 is listed as a pseudogene. The CDR3 runs to 16 residues. CDR3 in DNA: TGTGCCAGCAGCAAAGGACGGGACAGGCTCTCCTACGAGCAGTACTTC. Its protein is CASSKGRDRLSYEQYF.

This clone was counted a few times. The CDR3 DNA reads as TGTGCCAGCAGCCCTTCAAGCGGAGTGGACAAAAACATTCAGTACTTC. This gives the protein CASSPSSGVDKNIQYF. The chain has TRBV7-9 and TRBJ2-4; D is possibly TRBD2 (5 bases). Germline V CDR1 and CDR2: SEHNR, FQNEAQ (reference sequence). V was clipped by 5 bases and J by 3 bases, with 17 bases between them. This CDR3 spans 16 amino acids.

V is TRBV5-1 and J is TRBJ2-7; D is perhaps TRBD1 (6 bases). Germline V CDR1 and CDR2: SGHRS, YFSETQ. This CDR3 has 15 amino acids. With 4 bases removed from V and 2 bases from J, the gap between germline ends came to 16 bases. Here the CDR3 DNA reads TGCGCCAGCAGCGCCGTATTAGGGGGAGCCTACGAGCAGTACTTC. Translated: CASSAVLGGAYEQYF.

The J gene is TRBJ2-3, the V gene TRBV14; 11 bases map to TRBD2. CDR1 SGHDN and CDR2 FVKESK come from the germline V gene. The J segment lost 4 bases and the V segment lost 0 bases, leaving 3 bases of the junction unmatched. The CDR3 consists of 16 residues. In DNA form, the CDR3 reads TGTGCCAGCAGCCAAGATATACTAGCGGGGGCAGATACGCAGTATTTT. It yields the protein CASSQDILAGADTQYF.

V gene TRBV9 combines with J gene TRBJ1-1; 7 positions agree with TRBD1. CDR3 size: 14 residues. With 4 bases clipped from V and 4 bases from J, the junction kept 7 bases outside the gene matches. Per the germline V gene, CDR1 is SGDLS and CDR2 is YYNGEE. The CDR3: CASSLGGAGTEAFF. The CDR3 DNA reads as TGTGCCAGCAGCTTAGGGGGCGCCGGCACTGAAGCTTTCTTT.

The gene calls are TRBV4-3 and TRBJ2-2; the D is unclear. CDR3 length: 15 residues. The germline V and J ends were trimmed by 0 bases and 1 base, with 6 bases remaining between them. The germline gives CDR1 LGHNA, CDR2 YSLEER. The CDR3 loop is CASSQEPGNTGELFF. CDR3 sequence (DNA): TGCGCCAGCAGCCAAGAACCAGGGAACACCGGGGAGCTGTTTTTT.